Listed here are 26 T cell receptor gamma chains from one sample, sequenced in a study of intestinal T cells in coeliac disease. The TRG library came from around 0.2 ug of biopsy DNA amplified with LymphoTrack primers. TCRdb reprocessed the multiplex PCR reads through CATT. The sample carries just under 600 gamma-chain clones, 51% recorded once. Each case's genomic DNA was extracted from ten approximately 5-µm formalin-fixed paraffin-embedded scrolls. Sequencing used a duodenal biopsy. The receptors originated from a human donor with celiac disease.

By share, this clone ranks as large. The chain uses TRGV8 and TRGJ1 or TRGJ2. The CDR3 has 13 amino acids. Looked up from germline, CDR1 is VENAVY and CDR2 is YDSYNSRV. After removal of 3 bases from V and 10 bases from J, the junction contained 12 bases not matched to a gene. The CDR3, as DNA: TGTGCCACCTGGGATCCCCCCCCAGTAAAGAAACTCTTT. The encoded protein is CATWDPPPVKKLF.

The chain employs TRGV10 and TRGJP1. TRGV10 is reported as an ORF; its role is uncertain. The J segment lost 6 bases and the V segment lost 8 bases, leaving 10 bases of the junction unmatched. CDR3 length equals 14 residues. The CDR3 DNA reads TGTGCTGCGTGGGATTTTCGCCCTGGTTGGTTCAAGATATTT. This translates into CAAWDFRPGWFKIF.

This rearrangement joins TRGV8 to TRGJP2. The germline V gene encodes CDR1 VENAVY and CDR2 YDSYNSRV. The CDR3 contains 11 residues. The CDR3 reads CALVSDWIKTF. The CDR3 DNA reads TGTGCACTGGTCAGTGATTGGATCAAGACGTTT.

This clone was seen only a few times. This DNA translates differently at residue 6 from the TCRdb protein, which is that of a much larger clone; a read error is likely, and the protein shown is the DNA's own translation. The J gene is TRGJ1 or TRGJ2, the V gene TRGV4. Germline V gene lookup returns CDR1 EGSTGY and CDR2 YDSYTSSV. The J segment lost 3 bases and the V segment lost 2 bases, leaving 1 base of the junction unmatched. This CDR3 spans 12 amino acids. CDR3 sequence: CATWDAYYKKLF. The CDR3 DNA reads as TGTGCCACCTGGGATGCTTATTATAAGAAACTCTTT.

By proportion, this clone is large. CDR3 sequence: CATWDRPFRHKKLF. As DNA, the CDR3 is TGTGCCACCTGGGACCGCCCCTTTAGGCATAAGAAACTCTTT. The chain recombines TRGV3 with TRGJ1 or TRGJ2. The V gene end was trimmed by 3 bases and the J gene end by 8 bases; junction bases not matched to a gene: 13. CDR3 size: 14 residues. In germline, CDR1 is VTNTFY, CDR2 YDVSTARD (reference sequence).

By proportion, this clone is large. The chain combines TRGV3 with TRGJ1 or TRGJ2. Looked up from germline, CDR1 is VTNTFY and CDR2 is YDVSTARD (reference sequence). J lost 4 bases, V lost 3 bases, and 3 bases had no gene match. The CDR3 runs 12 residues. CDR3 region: CATWDYYYKKLF. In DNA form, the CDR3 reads TGTGCCACCTGGGACTACTATTATAAGAAACTCTTT.

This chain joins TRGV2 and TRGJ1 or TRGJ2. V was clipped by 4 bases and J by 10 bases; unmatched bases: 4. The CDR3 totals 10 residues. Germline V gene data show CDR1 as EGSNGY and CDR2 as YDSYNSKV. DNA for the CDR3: TGTGCCACCTGGGAATCAAAGAAACTCTTT. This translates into CATWESKKLF.

As DNA, the CDR3 is TGTGCCTTGTGGGAGTGCACGGGTTATAAGAAACTCTTT. Its protein product is CALWECTGYKKLF. This chain joins TRGV9 and TRGJ1 or TRGJ2. Germline CDR1 is GITISATS and CDR2 is ISYDGTV (reference sequence). The J segment lost 6 bases and the V segment lost 3 bases, leaving 8 bases of the junction unmatched. The CDR3 contains 13 residues.

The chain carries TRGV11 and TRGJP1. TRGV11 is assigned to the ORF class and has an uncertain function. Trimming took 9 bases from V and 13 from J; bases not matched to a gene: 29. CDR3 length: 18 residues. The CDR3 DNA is TGTGCCTGCTGGGACTTAGGCACCAATGGGGGCACTGGGTTGTTCAAGATATTT. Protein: CACWDLGTNGGTGLFKIF.

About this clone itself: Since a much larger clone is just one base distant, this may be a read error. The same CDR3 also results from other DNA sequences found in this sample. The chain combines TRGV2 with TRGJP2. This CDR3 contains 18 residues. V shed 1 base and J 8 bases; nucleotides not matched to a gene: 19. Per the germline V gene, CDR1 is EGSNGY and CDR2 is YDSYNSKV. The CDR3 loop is CATWDGKVGGRLDWIKTF. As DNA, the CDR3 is TGTGCCACCTGGGACGGTAAGGTGGGGGGGAGACTGGATTGGATCAAGACGTTT.

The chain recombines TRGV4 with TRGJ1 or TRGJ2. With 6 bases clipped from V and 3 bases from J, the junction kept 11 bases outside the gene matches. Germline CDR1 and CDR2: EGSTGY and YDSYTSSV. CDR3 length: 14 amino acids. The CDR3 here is CATWTRPPYYKKLF. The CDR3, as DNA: TGTGCCACCTGGACCCGGCCCCCTTATTATAAGAAACTCTTT.

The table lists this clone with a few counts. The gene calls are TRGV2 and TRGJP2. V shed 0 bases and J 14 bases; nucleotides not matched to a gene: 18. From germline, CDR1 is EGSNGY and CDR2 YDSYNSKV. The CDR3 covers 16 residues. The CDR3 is CATWDGLGVAIGIKTF. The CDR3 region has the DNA TGTGCCACCTGGGACGGGTTGGGGGTTGCCATTGGAATCAAGACGTTT.

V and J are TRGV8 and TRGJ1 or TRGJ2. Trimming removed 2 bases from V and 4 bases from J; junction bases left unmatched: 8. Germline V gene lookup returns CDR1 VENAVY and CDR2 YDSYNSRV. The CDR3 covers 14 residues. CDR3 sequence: CATWDIKDYYKKLF. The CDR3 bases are TGTGCCACCTGGGATATTAAGGACTATTATAAGAAACTCTTT.

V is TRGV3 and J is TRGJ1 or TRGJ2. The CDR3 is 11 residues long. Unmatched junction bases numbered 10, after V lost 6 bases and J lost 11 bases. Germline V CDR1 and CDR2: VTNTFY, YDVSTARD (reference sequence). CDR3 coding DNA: TGTGCCACCTGGCACGACGGGGAGAAACTCTTT. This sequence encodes CATWHDGEKLF.

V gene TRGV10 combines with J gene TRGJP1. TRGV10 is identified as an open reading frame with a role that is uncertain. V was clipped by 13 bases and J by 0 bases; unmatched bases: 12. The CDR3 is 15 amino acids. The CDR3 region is CAGVGPNTTGWFKIF. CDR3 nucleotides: TGTGCTGGCGTGGGGCCTAATACCACTGGTTGGTTCAAGATATTT.

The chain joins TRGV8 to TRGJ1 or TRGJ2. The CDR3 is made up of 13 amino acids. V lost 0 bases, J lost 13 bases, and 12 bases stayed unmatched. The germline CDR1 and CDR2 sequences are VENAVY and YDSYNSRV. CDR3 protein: CATWDRPRIRKLF. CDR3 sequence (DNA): TGTGCCACCTGGGATAGGCCTCGTATAAGAAAACTCTTT.

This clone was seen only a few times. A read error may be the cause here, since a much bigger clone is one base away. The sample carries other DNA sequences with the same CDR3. CDR3 sequence reads: CAAWDGYYKKLF. In DNA, the CDR3 is TGTGCCGCGTGGGATGGTTATTATAAGAAACTCTTT. The chain couples TRGV10 to TRGJ1 or TRGJ2. TRGV10 is an ORF; its function is uncertain. This CDR3 has 12 amino acids.

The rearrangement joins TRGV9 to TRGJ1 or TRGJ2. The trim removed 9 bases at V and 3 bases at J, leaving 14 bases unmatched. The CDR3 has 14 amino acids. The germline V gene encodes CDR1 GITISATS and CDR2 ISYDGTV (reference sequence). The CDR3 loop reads CALVGEAPYYKKLF. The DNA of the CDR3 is TGTGCCTTGGTGGGAGAGGCTCCTTATTATAAGAAACTCTTT.

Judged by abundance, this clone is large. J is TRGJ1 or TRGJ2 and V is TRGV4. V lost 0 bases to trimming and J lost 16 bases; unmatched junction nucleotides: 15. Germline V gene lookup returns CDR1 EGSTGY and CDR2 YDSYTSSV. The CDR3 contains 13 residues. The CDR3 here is CATWDGMGTYRLF. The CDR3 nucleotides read TGTGCCACCTGGGATGGGATGGGTACATATCGGCTCTTT.

The CDR3 DNA reads as TGTGCCACCTGGGACAGGCAGGGATGTAAGAAACTCTTT. Translation gives CATWDRQGCKKLF. The chain uses TRGV5 and TRGJ1 or TRGJ2. Germline V gene sequence: CDR1 VINAFY, CDR2 YDVSNSKD. Germline trimming cut 0 bases from V and 9 bases from J; bases unmatched to any gene: 8. This CDR3 comprises 13 residues.

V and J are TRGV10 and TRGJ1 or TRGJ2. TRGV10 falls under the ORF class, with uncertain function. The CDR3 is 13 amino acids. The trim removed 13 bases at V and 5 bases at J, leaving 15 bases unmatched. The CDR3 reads CAGVGSEHYKKLF. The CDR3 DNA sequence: TGTGCTGGCGTGGGATCCGAGCATTATAAGAAACTCTTT.

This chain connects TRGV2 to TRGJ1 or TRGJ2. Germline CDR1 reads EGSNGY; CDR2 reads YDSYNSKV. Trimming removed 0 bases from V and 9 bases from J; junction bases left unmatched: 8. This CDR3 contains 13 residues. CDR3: CATWDGLITKKLF. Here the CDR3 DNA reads TGTGCCACCTGGGACGGGCTGATTACTAAGAAACTCTTT.

CDR3 region: CATWENGGCSGGSDWIKTF. The CDR3 DNA reads as TGTGCCACCTGGGAAAATGGGGGCTGTAGTGGGGGTAGTGATTGGATCAAGACGTTT. V usage is TRGV8 and J usage is TRGJP2. The CDR3 runs to 19 residues. Germline V lookup: CDR1 VENAVY, CDR2 YDSYNSRV. The trim removed 4 bases at V and 3 bases at J, leaving 20 bases unmatched.

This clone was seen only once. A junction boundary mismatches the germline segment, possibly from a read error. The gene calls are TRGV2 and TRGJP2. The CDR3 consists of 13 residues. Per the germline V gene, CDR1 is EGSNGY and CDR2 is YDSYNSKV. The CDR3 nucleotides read TGCGCACCTGGCCGATCGGTGGATTGGATCAAGACGTTT. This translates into CAPGRSVDWIKTF.

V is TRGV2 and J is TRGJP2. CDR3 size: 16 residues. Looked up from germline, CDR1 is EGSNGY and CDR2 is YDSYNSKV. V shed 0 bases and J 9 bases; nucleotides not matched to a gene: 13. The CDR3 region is CATWDGLGVAYWIKTF. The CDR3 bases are TGTGCCACCTGGGACGGGTTGGGGGTTGCCTATTGGATCAAGACGTTT.

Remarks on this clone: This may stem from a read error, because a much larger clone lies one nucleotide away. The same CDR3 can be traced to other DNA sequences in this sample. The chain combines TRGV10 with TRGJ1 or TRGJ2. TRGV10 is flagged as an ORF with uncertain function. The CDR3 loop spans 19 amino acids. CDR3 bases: TGTGCTGCGTGGGATTATTCGCCCTCCGGTTATATTTTTTATTATAAGAAGCTCTTT. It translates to CAAWDYSPSGYIFYYKKLF.